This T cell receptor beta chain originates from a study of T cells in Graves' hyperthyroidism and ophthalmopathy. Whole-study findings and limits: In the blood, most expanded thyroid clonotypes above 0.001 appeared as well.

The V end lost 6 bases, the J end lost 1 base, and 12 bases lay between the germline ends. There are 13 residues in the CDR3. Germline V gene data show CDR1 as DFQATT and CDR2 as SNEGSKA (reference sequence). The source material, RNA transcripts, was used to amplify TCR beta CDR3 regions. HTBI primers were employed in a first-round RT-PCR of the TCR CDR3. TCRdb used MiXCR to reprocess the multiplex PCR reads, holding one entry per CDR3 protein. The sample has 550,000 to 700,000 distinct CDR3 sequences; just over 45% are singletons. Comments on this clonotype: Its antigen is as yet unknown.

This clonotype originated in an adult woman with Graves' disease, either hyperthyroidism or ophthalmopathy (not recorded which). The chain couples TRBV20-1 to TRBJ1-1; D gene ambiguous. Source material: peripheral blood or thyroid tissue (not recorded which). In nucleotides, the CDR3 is TGCAGTGCCCGGACTAGCGGGAACACTGAAGCTTTCTTT. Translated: CSARTSGNTEAFF.